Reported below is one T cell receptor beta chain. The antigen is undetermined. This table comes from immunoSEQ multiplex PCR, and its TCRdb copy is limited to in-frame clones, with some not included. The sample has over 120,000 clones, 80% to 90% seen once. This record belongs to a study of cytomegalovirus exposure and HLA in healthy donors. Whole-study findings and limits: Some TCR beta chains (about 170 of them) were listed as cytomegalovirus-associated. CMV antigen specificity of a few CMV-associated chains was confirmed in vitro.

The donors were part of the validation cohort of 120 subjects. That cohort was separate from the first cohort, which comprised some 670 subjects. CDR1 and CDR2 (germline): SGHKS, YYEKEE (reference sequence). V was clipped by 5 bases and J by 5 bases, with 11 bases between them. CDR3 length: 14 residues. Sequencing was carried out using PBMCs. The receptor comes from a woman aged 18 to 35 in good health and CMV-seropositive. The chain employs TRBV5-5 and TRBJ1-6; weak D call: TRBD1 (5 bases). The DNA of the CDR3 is TGTGCCAGCAGTCCCGGACACAATAATTCACCCCTCCACTTT. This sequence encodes CASSPGHNNSPLHF.